The text below deals with one T cell receptor beta chain. Its antigen is not identified. These data come from a study of T cell responses to AZD1222 COVID-19 vaccine. General study points: Spike-wide coverage was observed for vaccine-associated CD4 TCRs, with dominant responses at 160-218 and 743-854.

There are 15 residues in the CDR3. V lost 6 bases, J lost 2 bases, and 6 bases stayed unmatched. CDR1 and CDR2 from the germline V gene are LGHNA and YSLEER. This table comes from immunoSEQ multiplex PCR, and its TCRdb copy is limited to in-frame clones, with some not included. The sample records around 71,000 clones, roughly 82% being singletons. The source of this sequence is an adult in good health. The rearrangement joins TRBV4-3 to TRBJ1-1; 10 bases are a match to TRBD1. Sequenced here: peripheral blood, sampled on day 0 of AZD1222 vaccination. The chain's CDR3 is CASRIDRGLNTEAFF. Written as DNA, the CDR3 is TGCGCCAGCAGGATAGACAGGGGGCTAAACACTGAAGCTTTCTTT.